The subject of this entry is one TCR beta chain. The data were produced by immunoSEQ multiplex PCR, yet TCRdb's version contains in-frame clones alone and is incomplete. The sample yields 550,000 to 800,000 clones, roughly 85% seen once. The sample belongs to a study of shared T cell receptors in the human thymus. The CDR3 runs to 15 residues. Germline-derived CDR1 and CDR2 are SGHNT and YYREEE (reference sequence). The V segment lost 3 bases and the J segment 0 bases; nucleotides outside the gene matches: 6. These records were also assigned to another study, of human thymus T cells. This second report adds: Corrective heart surgery yielded resections, and these provided the thymus tissue. Thymic and blood repertoires appeared to display a bias in their usage of V and J genes. Related research described thymic repertoires that were highly overlapping among unrelated individuals.

This receptor was identified in a girl in the first two years of life with a congenital heart defect. The chain couples TRBV5-4 to TRBJ2-7; 7 bases fit TRBD1. Specimen: thymocytes. The CDR3 here is CASSYRDRPSYEQYF. The CDR3 DNA reads as TGTGCCAGCAGCTACCGGGACAGACCCTCCTACGAGCAGTACTTC.